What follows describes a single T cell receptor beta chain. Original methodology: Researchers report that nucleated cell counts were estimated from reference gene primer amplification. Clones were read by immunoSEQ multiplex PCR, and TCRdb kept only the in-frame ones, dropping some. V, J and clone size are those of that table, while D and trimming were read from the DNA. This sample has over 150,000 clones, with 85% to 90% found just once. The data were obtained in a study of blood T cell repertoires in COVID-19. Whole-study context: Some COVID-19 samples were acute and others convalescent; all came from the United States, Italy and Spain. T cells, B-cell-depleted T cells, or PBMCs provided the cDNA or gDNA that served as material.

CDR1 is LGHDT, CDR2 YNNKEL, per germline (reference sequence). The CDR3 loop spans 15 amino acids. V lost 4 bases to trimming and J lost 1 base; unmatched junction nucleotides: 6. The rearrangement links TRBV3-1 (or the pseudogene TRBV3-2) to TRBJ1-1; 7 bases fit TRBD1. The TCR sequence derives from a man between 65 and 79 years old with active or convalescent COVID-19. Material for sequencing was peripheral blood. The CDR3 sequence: CASSPRDRKNTEAFF. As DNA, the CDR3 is TGTGCCAGCAGCCCGCGGGACAGAAAGAACACTGAAGCTTTCTTT.